One and the same sample provided the 15 T cell receptor beta chains below, sequenced in a study of control samples from healthy donors and cancer patients. This table comes from immunoSEQ multiplex PCR, and its TCRdb copy is limited to in-frame clones, with some not included. The table has 130,000 or so clones, over 75% seen once. Sequences were obtained from blood. The receptors shown here come from a man between 45 and 60 years old in good health.

The chain joins TRBV4-1 to TRBJ1-2, with 8 bases lining up with TRBD1. V was pared by 2 bases and J by 3 bases, with 5 bases of the junction left unmatched. The CDR3 has 15 residues. From germline, CDR1 is MGHRA and CDR2 YSYEKL. The CDR3 sequence is CASSQLTGGYYGYTF. Written as DNA, the CDR3 is TGCGCCAGCAGCCAACTAACAGGGGGTTACTATGGCTACACCTTC.

The chain links TRBV28 to TRBJ1-4; 8 nucleotides line up with TRBD1. There are 14 residues in the CDR3. V was pared by 10 bases and J by 7 bases, with 11 bases of the junction left unmatched. CDR1 and CDR2 from the germline V gene are MDHEN and SYDVKM. CDR3 coding DNA: TGTGCCACCAAGACCCAGGGGGCTGGTGAAAAACTGTTTTTT. Its translation is CATKTQGAGEKLFF.

Points on this clone: Germline is not matched at one junction end, which may reflect a read error. CDR3 nucleotides: TGTGCCACCAGCCAACTAGGGGGGGGCCGGGGCACTGAAGCTTTCTTT. This encodes CATSQLGGGRGTEAFF. This rearrangement joins TRBV3-1 (or the pseudogene TRBV3-2) to TRBJ1-1; a weak D match, TRBD1 (6 bases). The CDR3 runs to 16 residues. Germline lookup yields CDR1 LGHDT and CDR2 YNNKEL (reference sequence).

This chain uses TRBV3-1 (or the pseudogene TRBV3-2) with TRBJ2-2; possible D gene TRBD1, 5 bases. V lost 9 bases and J lost 7, with 9 bases in between. The germline V gene encodes CDR1 LGHDT and CDR2 YNNKEL (reference sequence). This CDR3 is built from 11 residues. The CDR3 DNA follows: TGTGCCAGTCTCAGGGACGGGGAGCTGTTTTTT. It yields the protein CASLRDGELFF.

The chain employs TRBV6-5 and TRBJ1-6; the D is unclear. Trimming left V 6 bases short and J 10 bases short, with 13 bases between. The CDR3 is 13 amino acids. Germline CDR1 and CDR2: MNHEY and SVGAGI. DNA of the CDR3: TGTGCCAGCAGATCCATTGCGGGCTCACCCCTCCACTTT. Translated, it gives CASRSIAGSPLHF.

This chain joins TRBV2 and TRBJ1-2; the D is unclear. The CDR3 is 11 amino acids. Germline CDR1 reads SNHLY; CDR2 reads FYNNEI. V lost 6 bases to trimming and J lost 4 bases, with 6 bases between them. CDR3 sequence: CASSPIYGYTF. The CDR3 nucleotides read TGTGCCAGCAGCCCCATCTATGGCTACACCTTC.

The chain links TRBV7-9 to TRBJ2-2; 9 bases line up with TRBD1. The CDR3 runs to 16 residues. Trimming removed 5 bases from V and 7 bases from J; junction bases left unmatched: 11. Looked up from germline, CDR1 is SEHNR and CDR2 is FQNEAQ (reference sequence). The CDR3 sequence: CASSASGTGKIGELFF. The CDR3 DNA follows: TGTGCCAGCAGCGCATCCGGGACAGGGAAAATCGGGGAGCTGTTTTTT. The entire variable domain, with the rest obtained from reference TRBV7-9 and TRBJ2-2, is as follows: DTGVSQNPRHKITKRGQNVTFRCDPISEHNRLYWYRQTLGQGPEFLTYFQNEAQLEKSRLLSDRFSAERPKGSFSTLEIQRTEQGDSAMYLCASSASGTGKIGELFFGEGSRLTVL.

The V gene is TRBV4-2, the J gene TRBJ2-2, with D perhaps assigned TRBD1 or TRBD2 (5 bases each). Germline V gives CDR1 LGHNA, CDR2 YNFKEQ. CDR3 length equals 13 residues. The V end was cut by 1 base, the J end by 5 bases, with 5 bases between. The CDR3 DNA reads TGTGCCAGCAGCCAAGGGGGGACCGGGGAGCTGTTTTTT. Encoded protein: CASSQGGTGELFF.

The CDR3 coding sequence is TGTGCCAGCAGTCTAGATGGACTAGAAGTAAATGGGCAGTACTTC. Translating gives CASSLDGLEVNGQYF. V is TRBV2 and J is TRBJ2-7; TRBD2 aligns across 7 bases. The CDR3 has 15 amino acids. With V trimmed by 5 bases and J by 9 bases, 16 bases remained unmatched. Germline loops: CDR1 SNHLY, CDR2 FYNNEI.

The J gene is TRBJ2-7, the V gene TRBV5-1; 11 positions agree with TRBD1. Germline-derived CDR1 and CDR2 are SGHRS and YFSETQ. Trimming removed 4 bases from V and 5 bases from J; junction bases left unmatched: 8. The CDR3 covers 15 residues. The CDR3 sequence is CASSLGTGGNHEQYF. CDR3 DNA: TGCGCCAGCAGCCTCGGGACAGGGGGAAACCACGAGCAGTACTTC.

The chain has TRBV30 and TRBJ1-5; 9 bases are shared with TRBD1. This CDR3 spans 15 amino acids. The germline V gene encodes CDR1 GTSNPN and CDR2 SVGIG (reference sequence). V lost 3 bases and J lost 6; bases outside the gene matches: 9. The CDR3 protein is CAWRAGQGTVQPQHF. In DNA form, the CDR3 reads TGTGCCTGGAGGGCGGGACAGGGAACTGTTCAGCCCCAGCATTTT.

This clone has just one count. This rearrangement joins TRBV6-6 to TRBJ2-5, with 7 bases that match TRBD2. Germline V CDR1 and CDR2: MNHNY, SVGAGI (reference sequence). The CDR3 runs 13 residues. J lost 6 bases, V lost 4 bases, and 5 bases had no gene match. CDR3 sequence (DNA): TGTGCCAGCAGTTTGGCGGGGGAAAAGACCCAGTACTTC. Its translation: CASSLAGEKTQYF.

V and J are TRBV5-1 and TRBJ2-3, with TRBD1 as a possible D gene (6 bases). The CDR3 loop spans 16 amino acids. V lost 0 bases and J lost 1, with 12 bases in between. Germline V CDR1 and CDR2: SGHRS, YFSETQ. The CDR3 nucleotides read TGCGCCAGCAGCTTGGGGGTGACAGGAGGCACAGATACGCAGTATTTT. Translated, it gives CASSLGVTGGTDTQYF.

The chain links TRBV7-3 to TRBJ2-1; D not certain. The length of the CDR3 is 14 residues. Germline CDR1 is SGHTA and CDR2 is FQGTGA. V lost 2 bases, J lost 4 bases, and 9 bases lay in between. The CDR3 nucleotides read TGTGCCAGCAGCTTACACCCGGGTTACAATGAGCAGTTCTTC. As protein: CASSLHPGYNEQFF.

In DNA form, the CDR3 reads TGTGCCAGCAGCCTGCTATCTAGCGGGGGGGCTGTTGAGCAGTTCTTC. Its translation: CASSLLSSGGAVEQFF. V and J are TRBV13 and TRBJ2-1, with TRBD2 matching over 12 bases. Germline V lookup: CDR1 PRHDT, CDR2 FYEKMQ (reference sequence). The V and J ends lost 5 bases and 9 bases, in that order; junction bases with no gene match: 11. The CDR3 consists of 16 residues.